This T cell receptor (beta chain) is drawn from a study of T-cell memory formation after mild COVID-19. The overall study: TCR clusters were mostly confined to one donor each. Study results and limitations: There were some responding clones in pre-infection memory, which suggested that cross-reactive memory had joined. The study found balanced CD4/CD8 in clones contracting day 15 to 85 and a CD4+ lean in later expanders.

The CDR3 is 12 amino acids. Germline values: CDR1 SQVTM, CDR2 ANQGSEA. V was pared by 4 bases and J by 2 bases, with 1 base of the junction left unmatched. 5'RACE with constant-segment primers yielded barcoded, UMI-tagged TCR alpha and TCR beta cDNA libraries. MiXCR, run by TCRdb on the 5' RACE reads, gives a single entry per CDR3 protein. This table has roughly 100,000 distinct CDR3 sequences, 17% appearing once. This clonotype was observed at least ten times. Antigen: not known. V and J are TRBV29-1 and TRBJ2-7; 8 bases line up with TRBD1. What was sequenced was PBMCs or a T cell subset sorted from them (not recorded which). This receptor was taken from an adult woman who had mild COVID-19 (a few samples of this study predate the infection). Cell type and time point are not known. CDR3 nucleotide sequence: TGCAGCGTTGGGACAGGGACCTACGAGCAGTACTTC. This sequence encodes CSVGTGTYEQYF.